These T cell receptor beta chains were read from a single sample in a study of T-cell reconstitution after alpha-beta-depleted transplantation in children. A single record per CDR3 protein comes from TCRdb applying MiXCR to the PCR reads. The sample records some 200,000 distinct CDR3 sequences, 11% being singletons. The sample consisted of PBMCs, taken before TCRalphabeta/CD19-depleted stem cell transplant. The receptors originated from a child younger than two with acute myeloid leukemia, due to receive a stem cell transplant. Each CDR3 is given with its conserved first and last residue. The D gene is left open where the match is weak.

len: 14; d_gene: TRBD1; v_gene: TRBV6-2/TRBV6-3; CDR3aa: CASTGTGRNQPQHF
len: 15; d_gene: -; v_gene: TRBV7-8; CDR3aa: CASSSGLLPYNEQFF
len: 14; d_gene: -; v_gene: TRBV6-2/TRBV6-3; CDR3aa: CASSSDRVNTEAFF
len: 13; d_gene: -; v_gene: TRBV24-1; CDR3aa: CATSETGTPTQYF
len: 15; d_gene: -; v_gene: TRBV4-2; CDR3aa: CASSQEGHGYNEQFF
len: 12; d_gene: -; v_gene: TRBV2; CDR3aa: CASTSAYNEQFF
len: 15; d_gene: -; v_gene: TRBV5-1; CDR3aa: CASSLGWGADYGYTF
len: 16; d_gene: -; v_gene: TRBV20-1; CDR3aa: CSARDQLPLSYNEQFF
len: 14; d_gene: -; v_gene: TRBV18; CDR3aa: CASSPPTGTYEQYF
len: 15; d_gene: TRBD1; v_gene: TRBV11-2; CDR3aa: CASSLDRGSYNEQFF
len: 15; d_gene: TRBD1; v_gene: TRBV7-2; CDR3aa: CASSLGQGVGNEQFF
len: 15; d_gene: -; v_gene: TRBV4-2; CDR3aa: CASSQELRVNYGYTF
len: 16; d_gene: -; v_gene: TRBV7-9; CDR3aa: CASSYLIRSGRNEQFF
len: 11; d_gene: -; v_gene: TRBV5-1; CDR3aa: CASIRADTQYF
len: 16; d_gene: TRBD1; v_gene: TRBV28; CDR3aa: CASSFGQGVGQETQYF
len: 14; d_gene: -; v_gene: TRBV24-1; CDR3aa: CATSDLQGTETQYF
len: 15; d_gene: TRBD2; v_gene: TRBV14; CDR3aa: CASSQVGLVGYEQYF
len: 13; d_gene: -; v_gene: TRBV30; CDR3aa: CAWSVALVETQYF
len: 13; d_gene: TRBD1; v_gene: TRBV30; CDR3aa: CAWSTGQGETQYF
len: 12; d_gene: -; v_gene: TRBV7-9; CDR3aa: CASSVRDLEQYF
len: 13; d_gene: -; v_gene: TRBV27; CDR3aa: CASSLGGVTEAFF
len: 14; d_gene: TRBD2; v_gene: TRBV20-1; CDR3aa: CSAGTSAGPNEQFF
len: 11; d_gene: -; v_gene: TRBV20-1; CDR3aa: CSASLGYGYTF
len: 14; d_gene: TRBD2; v_gene: TRBV7-9; CDR3aa: CASSSGLAAHTQYF
len: 16; d_gene: TRBD2; v_gene: TRBV5-1; CDR3aa: CASSLVASGHTGELFF
len: 14; d_gene: -; v_gene: TRBV6-1; CDR3aa: CTSSEAPRNYGYTF
len: 11; d_gene: -; v_gene: TRBV6-5; CDR3aa: CATFSRETQYF
len: 16; d_gene: TRBD2; v_gene: TRBV20-1; CDR3aa: CSASPSGVLLARTQYF